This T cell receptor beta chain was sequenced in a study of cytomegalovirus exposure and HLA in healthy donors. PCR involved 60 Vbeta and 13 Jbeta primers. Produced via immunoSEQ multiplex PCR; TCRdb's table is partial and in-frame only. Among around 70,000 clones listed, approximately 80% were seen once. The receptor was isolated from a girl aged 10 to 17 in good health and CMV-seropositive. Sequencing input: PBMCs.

CDR3 sequence (DNA): TGCGCCAGCAGCCAGGACAGACTCTACACCTTC. As protein: CASSQDRLYTF. This rearrangement joins TRBV5-1 to TRBJ1-2, with TRBD1 as a possible D gene (6 bases). Trimming pared 4 bases from V and 10 bases from J, leaving 11 bases between. The germline V gene encodes CDR1 SGHRS and CDR2 YFSETQ. The CDR3 spans 11 residues.